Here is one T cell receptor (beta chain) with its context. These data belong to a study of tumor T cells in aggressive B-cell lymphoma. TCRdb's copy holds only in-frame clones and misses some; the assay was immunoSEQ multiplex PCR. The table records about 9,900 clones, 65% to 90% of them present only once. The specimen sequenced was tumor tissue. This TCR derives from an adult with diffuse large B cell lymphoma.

The CDR3 protein is CASSPTGRIYEQYF. CDR3 in DNA: TGCGCCAGCAGCCCGACAGGGCGGATCTACGAGCAGTACTTC. The chain links TRBV4-1 to TRBJ2-7; TRBD1 agrees at 7 bases. This CDR3 region has 14 residues. Germline V gene sequence: CDR1 MGHRA, CDR2 YSYEKL. Trimming removed 4 bases from V and 3 bases from J; junction bases left unmatched: 6.